What follows is one TCR beta chain and its context. The specificity of this receptor is unknown. Qualities for individual bases were not recorded, and no much larger clone is one base off. For memory regulatory T cells, the sort was based on CD4+ CD45RA- CD25high cells. Each tumor-draining lymph node was classified as non-invaded if metastatic tumor cells were absent and as invaded if metastatic tumor cells were present. Before staining and sorting, a Miltenyi Pan T Cell isolation kit was used to pre-enrich the T cells. Primary tumors were characterized by immunohistochemistry for estrogen receptor, progesterone receptor, HER2 and Ki-67. Within a few hours after surgery, fresh surgical tissue was processed by cutting the tissue into small fragments. Tissue fragments were enzymatically digested with Liberase TL plus DNase for under 25 minutes and were then filtered through a 40-micrometer strainer. Sorting used a BD FACS Aria II with roughly 98-99% purity, after DAPI live/dead staining. The sorted cells were lysed in TCL buffer, and a Norgen Single Cell RNA purification kit, including DNase treatment, was used to purify the RNA.

These data are taken from a study of draining lymph node invasion in breast cancer (TCRdb year 2020). At the level of the whole study: Histology and cytokeratin immunohistochemistry were used to diagnose nodal metastasis, and EpCAM/CD45 flow cytometry was used to confirm the diagnosis. Lymph nodes from roughly 5 patients were covered by the separate targeted TCR sequencing, and for three of those patients the primary tumors were sequenced as well. Across breast cancer tissues, a separate targeted assay used bulk TCR-beta CDR3 sequencing to compare sorted memory regulatory T cells with memory conventional CD4 T cells. From every patient, the primary tumor plus matched non-invaded and tumor-invaded tumor-draining lymph nodes were collected, and both Treg and Tconv subsets were profiled.

General findings and caveats noted by the study authors: Tracking of the top-100 tumor clones could be carried out in just two patients. Whether Treg conversion occurred in a given organ or whether converted Tregs recirculated between nodes and tumor could not be resolved from the data. Within each tissue, roughly 13-22% of Treg TCRs were also found among Tconvs, a result interpreted as suggesting peripheral Treg induction. Across all tissues in the targeted TCR-seq data, Tregs appeared to be more clonally expanded than Tconvs, and both subsets showed lower diversity in tumor than in lymph nodes. TCRs shared between the Treg and Tconv subsets were viewed as suggestive of, but not proof of, a common clonal origin. Detection of some of the top 100 tumor clones in both invaded and non-invaded nodes suggests recirculation between tumor and draining nodes.

The library came from bulk RNA-seq. For sequencing, an Illumina HiSeq 2500 was employed. Processing in the source paper ran as follows. In the separate targeted TCR-seq dataset, CDR3 sequences were extracted from raw reads and quantified using MiXCR version 2.1.5 with default parameters. Each TCR-beta clone in the separate targeted TCR-seq dataset was defined by the V gene, J gene and CDR3 sequence taken together. The separate targeted TCR-seq dataset was filtered by first dropping clones with fewer than three counts and then keeping only the 90% most strongly expressed clones in each sample. The separate targeted TCR-seq dataset calculated Treg-Tconv overlap for each tissue as the number of shared clones divided by the total number of Treg clones, multiplied by 100. TCRdb reprocessing: public reads trimmed at Q25 with fastp, clones called with MiXCR, in-frame beta chains kept. Under each unique CDR3 protein, matching rows form one entry showing the most common genes and DNA. Clone size and V and J calls follow TCRdb, not the original study. The sample contains approximately 1,200 distinct CDR3 sequences, about three fifths of them found a single time. The top ten hold about 10% of the sample.

Reading the germline V gene gives CDR1 SGHTA and CDR2 FQGNSA. Relative to germline, V is missing 3 bases and J is missing 5 bases, with 3 bases of the junction outside any gene match. Reading from cysteine to phenylalanine, the CDR3 counts 13 amino acids. Only the CDR3 DNA is retained, 39 bases long and in frame from the first base. The rearranged segments are TRBV7-2 and TRBJ1-1; 7 of the junction bases match TRBD1. This receptor was obtained from a female donor with luminal breast cancer. Sample: sorted memory Tregs from a lymph node. In light of the paper, this sample's cell subset or site label describes: CD45RA-negative sorted CD4+ T cells (memory Tconv or effector/memory Treg). The CDR3: CASSLDRRTEAFF. The sequenced DNA: TGTGCCAGCAGCTTGGACAGGCGTACTGAAGCTTTCTTT.